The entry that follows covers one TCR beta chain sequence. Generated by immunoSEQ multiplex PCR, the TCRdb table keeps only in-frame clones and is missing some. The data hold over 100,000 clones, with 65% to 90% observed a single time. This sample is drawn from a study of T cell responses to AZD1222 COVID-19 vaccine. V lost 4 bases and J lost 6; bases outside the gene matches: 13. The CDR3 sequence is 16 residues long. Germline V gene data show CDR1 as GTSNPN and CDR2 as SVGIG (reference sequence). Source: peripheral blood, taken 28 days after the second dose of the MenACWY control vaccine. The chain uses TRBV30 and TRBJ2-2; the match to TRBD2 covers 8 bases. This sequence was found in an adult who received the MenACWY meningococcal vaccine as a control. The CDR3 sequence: CAWTLSGSGTAGELFF. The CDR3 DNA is TGTGCCTGGACCCTCTCGGGTAGCGGGACCGCCGGGGAGCTGTTTTTT. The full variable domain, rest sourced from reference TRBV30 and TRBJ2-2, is SQTIHQWPATLVQPVGSPLSLECTVEGTSNPNLYWYRQAAGRGLQLLFYSVGIGQISSEVPQNLSASRPQDRQFILSSKKLLLSDSGFYLCAWTLSGSGTAGELFFGEGSRLTVL.